The rows below give T cell receptor beta chains drawn from one sample of a study of Tregs in tolerant kidney transplant recipients. Clones were read by immunoSEQ multiplex PCR, and TCRdb kept only the in-frame ones, dropping some. This sample yields about 94,000 clones, of which approximately 93% are seen a single time; 0.46% belongs to the top ten. Sequencing was performed on CD4+ T cells from blood, taken before the transplant. The receptor set was obtained from a human donor who received a combined kidney and bone marrow transplant. Both conserved end residues are part of each CDR3. A D gene is named only where the DNA matches it firmly. Clone size is not always given. Where it is, it says once, few, many or a class for expanded clones.

size	D	V	J	DNA	CDR3
.	.	TRBV2	TRBJ2-3	TGTGCCAGCAGTGAAGATATGTCCACAGATACGCAGTATTTT	CASSEDMSTDTQYF
once	TRBD1	TRBV7-2	TRBJ2-5	TGTGCCAGCAGCCTTGGACAGGCTCAAGAGACCCAGTACTTC	CASSLGQAQETQYF
few	TRBD2	TRBV7-3	TRBJ2-3	TGTGCCAGCAGCTCCGGGCGGGAGGGCCGGAGCACAGATACGCAGTATTTT	CASSSGREGRSTDTQYF
.	TRBD1	TRBV28	TRBJ2-1	TGTGCCTGCATCCGGGACAGTCCCTACAATGAGCAGTTCTTC	CACIRDSPYNEQFF
.	TRBD2	TRBV7-3	TRBJ2-4	TGTGCCAGCAGCTTAATAGGACTAGCGGGGAACATTCAGTACTTC	CASSLIGLAGNIQYF
.	TRBD2	TRBV7-3	TRBJ2-3	TGTGCCAGCAGCTTAAGGGAGACTAGCGGGGGAGGCACAGATACGCAGTATTTT	CASSLRETSGGGTDTQYF
.	.	TRBV6-6	TRBJ2-7	TGTGCCAGCAGGACTACGGACAGCTACGAGCAGTACTTC	CASRTTDSYEQYF
.	TRBD2	TRBV6-5	TRBJ2-1	TGTGCCAGCGTCGGGACTAGCGGGAGAAGCGAGCAGTTCTTC	CASVGTSGRSEQFF
.	TRBD2	TRBV5-1	TRBJ2-2	TGCGCCAGCAGCGCGGAAGCGGGAGCCGACGGGGAGCTGTTTTTT	CASSAEAGADGELFF
.	TRBD1	TRBV6-5	TRBJ2-1	TGTGCCAGCAGCCAACAGGGGCCATCCTACAATGAGCAGTTCTTC	CASSQQGPSYNEQFF
.	TRBD1	TRBV27	TRBJ1-2	TGTGCCAGCAGTATTCGGACAGGGTGGAGAGGCTACACCTTC	CASSIRTGWRGYTF
.	TRBD2	TRBV7-2	TRBJ2-3	TGTGCCAGCAGCTTACTAGCGGGAGGGCCTCGGGATACGCAGTATTTT	CASSLLAGGPRDTQYF
.	TRBD1	TRBV27	TRBJ2-3	TGTGCCAGCAGCTATAAGACAGGGGTAACAGATACGCAGTATTTT	CASSYKTGVTDTQYF
once	.	TRBV5-1	TRBJ2-7	TGCGCCAGCAGCCGGAAGGGGGTCGAATCCTACGAGCAGTACTTC	CASSRKGVESYEQYF
.	TRBD1	TRBV9	TRBJ2-7	TGTGCCAGCAGCGTAGGGGGGACAGAACCCTACGAGCAGTACTTC	CASSVGGTEPYEQYF
.	.	TRBV27	TRBJ1-6	TGTGCCAGCAGTTTAATAGTCAATTCACCCCTCCACTTT	CASSLIVNSPLHF
once	.	TRBV7-2	TRBJ1-3	TGTGCCAGCAGCTTACCCAGGCGCTCTGGAAACACCATATATTTT	CASSLPRRSGNTIYF
.	TRBD1	TRBV14	TRBJ2-7	TGTGCCAGCAGCCAACCCGGGACAGGGGGCCACGAGCAGTACTTC	CASSQPGTGGHEQYF
.	.	TRBV28	TRBJ2-3	TGTGCCAGCAGCCCCCTGGGGGGGCTAGATACGCAGTATTTT	CASSPLGGLDTQYF
.	.	TRBV2	TRBJ1-5	TGTGCCAGCAGGTCGGTCAGGGTCAATCAGCCCCAGCATTTT	CASRSVRVNQPQHF
.	.	TRBV18	TRBJ2-7	TGTGCCAGCTCCCCCGGAGTCGGGATCTACGAGCAGTACTTC	CASSPGVGIYEQYF
once	.	TRBV7-8	TRBJ2-7	TGTGCCAGCAGCTTAGGAACAGCTACCTACGAGCAGTACTTC	CASSLGTATYEQYF